This is a list of T cell receptor beta chains from one sample in a study of cytomegalovirus exposure and HLA in healthy donors. Clones were read by immunoSEQ multiplex PCR, and TCRdb kept only the in-frame ones, dropping some. This table holds over 110,000 clones, roughly four fifths found once. The sample taken for sequencing was PBMCs. Receptors were obtained from a male donor in good health and CMV-seronegative. Both conserved end residues are part of each CDR3. Each record gives: clone size, J gene, V gene, D gene, CDR3 protein, CDR3 DNA. D genes are given only for firm matches. The size field is filled for only some rows; it gives once, few, many or a size class.

. TRBJ2-2 TRBV30 . CAWTDSRELFF TGTGCCTGGACCGACTCCCGGGAGCTGTTTTTT
once TRBJ2-1 TRBV10-2 TRBD2 CASSFGTSGRAGVHEQFF TGCGCCAGCAGTTTCGGGACTAGCGGGAGGGCCGGGGTCCATGAGCAGTTCTTC
. TRBJ2-2 TRBV4-3 TRBD2 CASSQVLADGELFF TGCGCCAGCAGCCAAGTACTAGCGGACGGGGAGCTGTTTTTT
. TRBJ1-2 TRBV6-5 . CASCLNRLAGYTF TGTGCCAGCTGCTTGAACAGATTGGCTGGCTACACCTTC
. TRBJ2-7 TRBV27 . CASSLSRGSEQYF TGTGCCAGCAGTTTATCACGGGGTTCCGAGCAGTACTTC
. TRBJ2-7 TRBV28 . CASSSPQLRGSYEQYF TGTGCCAGCAGTTCACCACAGTTAAGGGGTTCCTACGAGCAGTACTTC
. TRBJ2-1 TRBV11-2 TRBD2 CASSPGTSGIRISYNEQFF TGTGCCAGCAGCCCCGGGACTAGCGGGATACGGATATCCTACAATGAGCAGTTCTTC
. TRBJ2-1 TRBV4-3 . CASSQSNIGEQFF TGCGCCAGCAGCCAATCCAACATTGGTGAGCAGTTCTTC
. TRBJ1-2 TRBV28 TRBD1 CASSLSDRGNYGYTF TGTGCCAGCAGTTTATCCGACAGGGGGAACTATGGCTACACCTTC
once TRBJ2-7 TRBV7-9 . CASSSIGDYYEQYF TGTGCCAGCAGTAGCATAGGAGACTACTACGAGCAGTACTTC
once TRBJ2-7 TRBV28 TRBD1 CASIAGTGDDEQYF TGTGCCAGCATCGCGGGGACAGGGGACGACGAGCAGTACTTC
. TRBJ2-2 TRBV19 TRBD2 CASGTSGRSGELFF TGTGCCAGTGGTACTAGCGGGAGGTCCGGGGAGCTGTTTTTT
. TRBJ2-7 TRBV29-1 . CSVVLGGRVYEQYF TGCAGCGTTGTCTTGGGGGGACGCGTCTACGAGCAGTACTTC
. TRBJ1-2 TRBV6-1 . CASSIGPGWRYTF TGTGCCAGCAGTATTGGGCCAGGGTGGCGCTACACCTTC
. TRBJ1-1 TRBV4-3 TRBD1 CASSPSGTASNTEAFF TGCGCCAGCAGCCCGTCAGGGACAGCCTCGAACACTGAAGCTTTCTTT
once TRBJ2-7 TRBV7-2 TRBD1 CASSEGAYEQYF TGTGCCAGCAGCGAGGGGGCATACGAGCAGTACTTC
. TRBJ2-7 TRBV7-9 TRBD1 CASSSGTGWYEQYF TGTGCCAGCAGCTCCGGGACAGGGTGGTACGAGCAGTACTTC
. TRBJ2-1 TRBV9 TRBD2 CASSTWTSGGNEQFF TGTGCCAGCAGCACCTGGACTAGCGGGGGAAATGAGCAGTTCTTC
. TRBJ2-1 TRBV11-2 . CASSSLTGAINEQFF TGTGCCAGCAGCTCCCTGACGGGAGCTATCAATGAGCAGTTCTTC
. TRBJ2-3 TRBV30 TRBD2 CAWGGVSTDTQYF TGTGCCTGGGGGGGGGTCAGCACAGATACGCAGTATTTT
. TRBJ1-1 TRBV5-8 TRBD1 CASNRGLRTEAFF TGTGCCAGCAACAGGGGGCTGAGGACTGAAGCTTTCTTT
. TRBJ2-7 TRBV5-6 . CASSLFPRGHEQYF TGTGCCAGCAGCTTATTCCCTAGGGGCCACGAGCAGTACTTC
. TRBJ2-3 TRBV5-1 TRBD2 CASSLGLAGPTDTQYF TGCGCCAGCAGCTTGGGGCTAGCGGGACCCACAGATACGCAGTATTTT
. TRBJ2-3 TRBV5-1 TRBD2 CASSLGLASDTQYF TGCGCCAGCAGCTTGGGACTAGCGTCAGATACGCAGTATTTT
. TRBJ2-2 TRBV7-9 . CASSLTQGMAGELFF TGTGCCAGCAGCTTAACCCAGGGGATGGCCGGGGAGCTGTTTTTT
. TRBJ2-7 TRBV30 . CAWTRGREQYF TGTGCCTGGACCAGGGGCCGGGAGCAGTACTTC
. TRBJ2-7 TRBV5-8 . CASSLGPGEQYF TGTGCCAGCAGCTTGGGCCCGGGGGAGCAGTACTTC
. TRBJ2-1 TRBV7-2 . CASSPGAFTYNEQFF TGTGCCAGCAGCCCCGGAGCATTCACCTACAATGAGCAGTTCTTC
. TRBJ1-5 TRBV19 . CASKGRLGADLYSNQPQHF TGTGCCAGTAAAGGCCGGTTGGGGGCAGACCTCTATAGCAATCAGCCCCAGCATTTT
. TRBJ2-7 TRBV7-9 . CASSFSTGTDYKQYF TGTGCCAGCAGCTTCAGTACGGGGACGGACTACAAGCAGTACTTC
. TRBJ2-7 TRBV21-1 . CASSKDRFDSRVGYEQYF TGTGCCAGCAGCAAAGATCGCTTTGACTCCAGGGTAGGCTACGAGCAGTACTTC
few TRBJ2-3 TRBV19 . CASNSRWVAASTDTQYF TGTGCCAGTAATTCCCGTTGGGTAGCGGCAAGCACAGATACGCAGTATTTT
. TRBJ1-5 TRBV28 . CASSLPTTRNQPQHF TGTGCCAGCAGTTTGCCGACAACGCGCAATCAGCCCCAGCATTTT
. TRBJ2-3 TRBV5-1 TRBD2 CASSPALAGGTDTQYF TGCGCCAGCAGCCCGGCACTAGCGGGAGGGACAGATACGCAGTATTTT
. TRBJ2-3 TRBV27 . CASSFPGLSTDTQYF TGTGCCAGCAGTTTTCCCGGACTATCGACAGATACGCAGTATTTT
. TRBJ1-6 TRBV30 . CAWGPGQGRSSPLHF TGTGCCTGGGGCCCCGGGCAGGGGCGCAGTTCACCCCTCCACTTT
. TRBJ1-2 TRBV7-9 . CASSSRRGYTF TGTGCCAGCAGCTCCCGCCGGGGCTACACCTTC
few TRBJ2-5 TRBV6-1 . CASSASFETQYF TGTGCCAGCAGTGCTAGCTTTGAGACCCAGTACTTC
. TRBJ2-1 TRBV2 TRBD1 CASSGTGDNEQFF TGTGCCAGCAGCGGGACAGGGGACAATGAGCAGTTCTTC
. TRBJ2-1 TRBV19 . CASSSSEIYNEQFF TGTGCCAGTAGTAGTAGCGAAATCTACAATGAGCAGTTCTTC
. TRBJ2-6 TRBV7-9 TRBD2 CASSPTGAGEVSGANVLTF TGTGCCAGCAGCCCTACGGGAGCGGGAGAGGTGTCTGGGGCCAACGTCCTGACTTTC
few TRBJ1-1 TRBV4-3 . CASSQGARTEAFF TGCGCCAGCAGCCAGGGGGCGCGCACTGAAGCTTTCTTT
few TRBJ1-3 TRBV7-6 TRBD1 CASSLGQVLQPGNTIYF TGTGCCAGCAGCTTGGGACAGGTTTTGCAACCTGGAAACACCATATATTTT
. TRBJ2-3 TRBV4-1 TRBD2 CASTPRILAGERRDTQYF TGCGCCAGCACCCCGAGGATTCTAGCGGGAGAACGTAGGGATACGCAGTATTTT
few TRBJ2-1 TRBV4-3 TRBD2 CASSQETSGIGRVQFF TGCGCCAGCAGCCAAGAGACTAGCGGGATAGGGCGTGTGCAGTTCTTC
. TRBJ1-1 TRBV28 . CASSLAALNTEAFF TGTGCCAGCAGTTTAGCGGCTCTGAACACTGAAGCTTTCTTT
. TRBJ1-2 TRBV7-9 TRBD1 CASSFGDSFYGYTF TGTGCCAGCAGCTTTGGGGACAGTTTCTATGGCTACACCTTC